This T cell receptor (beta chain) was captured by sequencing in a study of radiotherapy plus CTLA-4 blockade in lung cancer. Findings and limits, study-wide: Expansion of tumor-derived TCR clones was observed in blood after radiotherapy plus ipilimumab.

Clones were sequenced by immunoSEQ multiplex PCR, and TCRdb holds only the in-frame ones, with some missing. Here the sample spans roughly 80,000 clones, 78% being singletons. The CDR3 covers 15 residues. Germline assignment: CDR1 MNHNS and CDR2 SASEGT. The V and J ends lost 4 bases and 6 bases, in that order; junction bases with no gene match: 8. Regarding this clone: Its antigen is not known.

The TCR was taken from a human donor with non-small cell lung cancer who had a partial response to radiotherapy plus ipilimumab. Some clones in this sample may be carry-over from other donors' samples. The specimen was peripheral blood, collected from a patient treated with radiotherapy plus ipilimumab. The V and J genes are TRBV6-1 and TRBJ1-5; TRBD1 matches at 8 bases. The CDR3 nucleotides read TGTGCCAGCAGTGCACCAGGGGGCAGGGGTCAGCCCCAGCATTTT. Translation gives CASSAPGGRGQPQHF.